These 6 T cell receptor beta chains share one sample of origin, sequenced in a study of radiotherapy plus CTLA-4 blockade in lung cancer. TCRdb's table, derived via immunoSEQ multiplex PCR, lists solely in-frame clones and lacks some. This table holds roughly 78,000 clones, roughly 78% found once. Here the sequenced sample was peripheral blood, taken from a patient treated with radiotherapy plus ipilimumab. These receptors were obtained from a human donor with non-small cell lung cancer who had a complete response to radiotherapy plus ipilimumab.

The chain has TRBV30 and TRBJ1-2, with 7 bases lining up with TRBD1. From germline, CDR1 is GTSNPN and CDR2 SVGIG (reference sequence). The trim removed 7 bases at V and 5 bases at J, leaving 7 bases unmatched. CDR3 size: 12 residues. The CDR3 sequence is CAFAQGLYGYTF. For the CDR3, the DNA is TGTGCCTTCGCACAGGGGCTATATGGCTACACCTTC.

This CDR3 reads CASSYLDRGLTEAFF. The CDR3 nucleotides are TGTGCCAGCAGTTACTTGGACAGGGGGCTCACTGAAGCTTTCTTT. This chain joins TRBV6-5 and TRBJ1-1; 11 nucleotides match TRBD1. Looked up from germline, CDR1 is MNHEY and CDR2 is SVGAGI. V was pared by 1 base and J by 4 bases, with 2 bases of the junction left unmatched. The length of the CDR3 is 15 residues.

The chain recombines TRBV14 with TRBJ2-1; 8 bases agree with TRBD2. The CDR3 has 15 amino acids. The J segment lost 1 base and the V segment lost 4 bases, leaving 3 bases of the junction unmatched. The germline CDR1 and CDR2 sequences are SGHDN and FVKESK. The CDR3 region is CASSPSGSSYNEQFF. The CDR3 coding sequence is TGTGCCAGCAGCCCCAGCGGGAGTTCCTACAATGAGCAGTTCTTC.

The V gene is TRBV30, the J gene TRBJ2-3; 7 bases agree with TRBD2. J lost 1 base, V lost 1 base, and 8 bases had no gene match. The CDR3 length is 16 residues. Germline V lookup: CDR1 GTSNPN, CDR2 SVGIG (reference sequence). In DNA form, the CDR3 reads TGTGCCTGGAGTGACCCCCCGCTAGCGGGCACAGATACGCAGTATTTT. Translating gives CAWSDPPLAGTDTQYF.

This clone was observed once. This rearrangement joins TRBV7-6 to TRBJ2-3, with 8 bases lining up with TRBD2. CDR3 size: 14 residues. The germline gives CDR1 SGHVS, CDR2 FNYEAQ. Germline trimming cut 3 bases from V and 5 bases from J; bases unmatched to any gene: 4. The CDR3 DNA is TGTGCCAGCAGCTTGGGAGCGGGAGAAGATACGCAGTATTTT. Translated: CASSLGAGEDTQYF.

This clone was picked up a small number of times. The CDR3 loop is CASSEDSSGDPRGTQYF. The CDR3 nucleotides read TGTGCCAGCAGTGAAGATAGTAGCGGGGATCCCCGGGGGACCCAGTACTTC. The V call is TRBV6-1, the J call TRBJ2-5; TRBD2 matches 8 bases. The V gene end was trimmed by 1 base and the J gene end by 7 bases; junction bases not matched to a gene: 14. From germline, CDR1 is MNHNS and CDR2 SASEGT. There are 17 residues in the CDR3.